A single sample gave rise to the 31 T cell receptor beta chains below, sequenced in a study of blood T cell repertoires in COVID-19. Sequencing was performed with immunoSEQ multiplex PCR; in TCRdb, only in-frame clones are kept and a portion is missing. The table records roughly 250,000 clones, roughly 87% of them present only once. Specimen: PBMCs or T cells enriched from blood (not recorded which). The origin of the receptors is a woman in her 30s with acute COVID-19.

The rearrangement joins TRBV18 to TRBJ1-6; weak D call: TRBD1 (6 bases). CDR1 is KGHSH, CDR2 LQKENI, per germline. With 1 base removed from V and 9 bases from J, the gap between germline ends came to 10 bases. This CDR3 is built from 14 residues. CDR3 DNA: TGTGCCAGCTCACCACAGGGGGTCGGTTCACCCCTCCACTTT. Translation gives CASSPQGVGSPLHF. The full variable domain, rest sourced from reference TRBV18 and TRBJ1-6, is NAGVMQNPRHLVRRRGQEARLRCSPMKGHSHVYWYRQLPEEGLKFMVYLQKENIIDESGMPKERFSAEFPKEGPSILRIQQVVRGDSAAYFCASSPQGVGSPLHFGNGTRLTVT.

J is TRBJ2-2 and V is TRBV14, with D uncertain. The V gene's germline CDR1 is SGHDN and CDR2 FVKESK. CDR3 size: 16 residues. V lost 1 base and J 4 bases, leaving 13 bases between the germline ends. CDR3 DNA sequence: TGTGCCAGCAGCCAAGGCCCGTCGGGTAGCACCGGGGAGCTGTTTTTT. Translated, it gives CASSQGPSGSTGELFF.

The chain links TRBV4-2 to TRBJ2-1, with 8 bases matching TRBD2. The CDR3 is made up of 18 amino acids. Trimming took 1 base from V and 5 from J; bases not matched to a gene: 13. The germline CDR1 and CDR2 sequences are LGHNA and YNFKEQ. For the CDR3, the DNA is TGTGCCAGCAGCCAAGGGGGACTAGGGTTTGAGGGCGACAATGAGCAGTTCTTC. Protein sequence: CASSQGGLGFEGDNEQFF.

The gene calls are TRBV7-9 and TRBJ2-2, with TRBD2 matching over 7 bases. The CDR3 extends over 14 amino acids. In germline, CDR1 is SEHNR, CDR2 FQNEAQ (reference sequence). V lost 8 bases to trimming and J lost 2 bases; unmatched junction nucleotides: 5. The CDR3 DNA reads as TGTGCCAGCGGGGTAGCGGGCAACACCGGGGAGCTGTTTTTT. Its translation: CASGVAGNTGELFF.

The CDR3 coding sequence is TGTGCCAGCAGTGCCGTATTTACAGGGGGCAATCAGCCCCAGCATTTT. Translated: CASSAVFTGGNQPQHF. This chain links TRBV6-1 with TRBJ1-5; TRBD1 matches at 7 bases. This CDR3 comprises 16 residues. The V segment lost 4 bases and the J segment 2 bases; nucleotides outside the gene matches: 8. CDR1 and CDR2 from the germline V gene are MNHNS and SASEGT.

V usage is TRBV2 and J usage is TRBJ1-2; D is unclear. The CDR3 extends over 11 amino acids. V lost 9 bases, J lost 2 bases, and 7 bases lay in between. Germline loops: CDR1 SNHLY, CDR2 FYNNEI. The CDR3 coding sequence is TGTGCCAGTAGCGAGAACTATGGCTACACCTTC. Translated: CASSENYGYTF.

This clone was seen only a few times. The CDR3 spells CASTPSGVKNSPLHF. CDR3 nucleotides: TGTGCCAGCACCCCCTCCGGGGTCAAGAATTCACCCCTCCACTTT. The gene calls are TRBV5-4 and TRBJ1-6; D ambiguous. Germline CDR1 reads SGHNT; CDR2 reads YYREEE (reference sequence). This CDR3 is 15 amino acids long. V was pared by 6 bases and J by 7 bases, with 17 bases between.

The chain links TRBV7-8 to TRBJ1-4; 8 bases match TRBD1. The CDR3 is 15 residues long. CDR1 is SGHVS, CDR2 FQNEAQ, per germline. The trim removed 2 bases at V and 5 bases at J, leaving 4 bases unmatched. This CDR3 is CASSLQGADNEKLFF. The CDR3 DNA is TGTGCCAGCAGCTTACAGGGGGCTGACAATGAAAAACTGTTTTTT.

This clone was found a few times. This sequence joins TRBV10-3 and TRBJ2-1; D is possibly TRBD1 (6 bases). This CDR3 region has 15 residues. Germline values: CDR1 ENHRY, CDR2 SYGVKD. V lost 8 bases, J lost 1 base, and 15 bases lay in between. The CDR3 reads CAIGRGKGSYNEQFF. The CDR3 DNA is TGTGCCATCGGAAGGGGGAAGGGGTCCTACAATGAGCAGTTCTTC.

The chain carries TRBV7-9 and TRBJ1-1; the D gene is possibly TRBD1 (5 bases). CDR1 is SEHNR and CDR2 is FQNEAQ in the germline V gene (reference sequence). V gave up 2 bases and J gave up 7 bases, with 8 bases separating them. This CDR3 comprises 12 residues. The CDR3 is CASSLQGNEAFF. The CDR3 DNA is TGTGCCAGCAGCTTACAGGGCAATGAAGCTTTCTTT.

The chain links TRBV19 to TRBJ2-2; D might be TRBD1 (6 bases). The CDR3 runs 17 residues. Germline V gene lookup returns CDR1 LNHDA and CDR2 SQIVND (reference sequence). Trimming removed 5 bases at V and 6 bases at J, with 22 bases between. The CDR3 protein is CASSSTPHQTGSGELFF. The CDR3 DNA is TGTGCCAGTAGTTCAACTCCACACCAGACAGGATCCGGGGAGCTGTTTTTT.

The V and J genes are TRBV11-2 and TRBJ1-1; D perhaps matches TRBD1 (6 bases). Germline CDR1 reads SGHAT; CDR2 reads FQNNGV. The CDR3 covers 13 residues. With 5 bases removed from V and 5 bases from J, the gap between germline ends came to 12 bases. CDR3 region: CASSAPGETEAFF. As DNA, the CDR3 is TGTGCCAGCAGCGCACCAGGGGAGACTGAAGCTTTCTTT.

This clone was seen once. This chain joins TRBV27 and TRBJ1-6, with D possibly TRBD1 on 6 matching bases. V lost 6 bases to trimming and J lost 7 bases, with 16 bases between them. This CDR3 region has 15 residues. Germline V gene data show CDR1 as MNHEY and CDR2 as SMNVEV (reference sequence). CDR3 DNA sequence: TGTGCCAGCAGCCGCCCGGGGGGCCTAAATTCACCCCTCCACTTT. Residues: CASSRPGGLNSPLHF.

The rearrangement links TRBV23-1 to TRBJ1-3; D may be TRBD1 (5 bases). TRBV23-1 is designated an ORF whose function remains uncertain. This CDR3 has 16 amino acids. V gave up 5 bases and J gave up 0 bases, with 14 bases separating them. The CDR3 reads CASSFGGLISGNTIYF. Here the CDR3 DNA reads TGCGCCAGCAGTTTCGGGGGTCTCATCTCTGGAAACACCATATATTTT.

The rearrangement uses TRBV4-3 and TRBJ1-1; D may be TRBD1 (6 bases). The CDR3 is made up of 14 amino acids. V was shortened by 0 bases and J by 5 bases, with 10 bases between the two germline ends. The germline CDR1 and CDR2 sequences are LGHNA and YSLEER. In nucleotides, the CDR3 is TGCGCCAGCAGCCAAGACAGGGGAGGGACTGAAGCTTTCTTT. It encodes CASSQDRGGTEAFF.

The CDR3 sequence is CASSLPGQNEQFF. The CDR3 region has the DNA TGTGCCAGCAGCCTTCCTGGACAGAATGAGCAGTTCTTC. The chain couples TRBV6-5 to TRBJ2-1, with D possibly being TRBD1 (6 bases). There are 13 residues in the CDR3. Germline CDR1 and CDR2: MNHEY and SVGAGI. V lost 6 bases to trimming and J lost 7 bases, with 13 bases between them.

V gene TRBV11-2 combines with J gene TRBJ1-4, with 8 bases matching TRBD1. The V gene end was trimmed by 2 bases and the J gene end by 3 bases; junction bases not matched to a gene: 5. CDR1 is SGHAT and CDR2 is FQNNGV in the germline V gene. The CDR3 is 16 amino acids. The CDR3 protein is CASSLRAGGSNEKLFF. For the CDR3, the DNA is TGTGCCAGCAGCTTACGGGCAGGGGGCTCTAATGAAAAACTGTTTTTT.

This clone was detected only a few times. V usage is TRBV19 and J usage is TRBJ1-5; D might be TRBD1 (5 bases). V was pared by 3 bases and J by 7 bases, with 13 bases between. The germline V gene has CDR1 LNHDA and CDR2 SQIVND (reference sequence). The CDR3 is made up of 14 amino acids. CDR3 sequence: CASSIREWGQPQHF. Written as DNA, the CDR3 is TGTGCCAGTAGTATTCGGGAGTGGGGCCAGCCCCAGCATTTT. Complete variable domain (other parts from reference TRBV19 and TRBJ1-5): DGGITQSPKYLFRKEGQNVTLSCEQNLNHDAMYWYRQDPGQGLRLIYYSQIVNDFQKGDIAEGYSVSREKKESFPLTVTSAQKNPTAFYLCASSIREWGQPQHFGDGTRLSIL.

The chain recombines TRBV27 with TRBJ1-1; a possible D gene is TRBD1 (5 bases). The CDR3 length is 15 residues. Germline V lookup: CDR1 MNHEY, CDR2 SMNVEV (reference sequence). V lost 6 bases to trimming and J lost 1 base, with 15 bases between them. The CDR3 region has the DNA TGTGCCAGCAGCCTCGCTAAAGGACAGAACACTGAAGCTTTCTTT. It is translated as CASSLAKGQNTEAFF.

In DNA form, the CDR3 reads TGTGCCAGCAGTTCCTCGACATTCTACGAGCAGTACTTC. As protein: CASSSSTFYEQYF. The chain has TRBV12-3 or TRBV12-4 and TRBJ2-7; D not certain. The V gene lost 4 bases and the J gene lost 3 bases, with 10 bases spanning the gap. The CDR3 consists of 13 residues.

This clone was detected a few times. V and J are TRBV12-5 and TRBJ2-2; possible D gene TRBD1, 5 bases. The CDR3 runs 14 residues. V lost 3 bases and J 7 bases, leaving 12 bases between the germline ends. Germline V CDR1 and CDR2: LGHNT, FRNRAP. The CDR3 reads CASGFPRQLGELFF. The CDR3 DNA is TGTGCTAGTGGTTTCCCACGACAGCTCGGGGAGCTGTTTTTT.

CDR3 in DNA: TGTGCCAGCAGAACAGGCCTGGTCGGGGAGCTGTTTTTT. Protein product: CASRTGLVGELFF. The chain uses TRBV6-5 and TRBJ2-2, with D tentatively TRBD1 (5 bases). Between the trimmed V and J ends, which lost 6 bases and 7 bases, there was a span of 12 bases. Germline V gene lookup returns CDR1 MNHEY and CDR2 SVGAGI. This CDR3 contains 13 residues.

This sequence joins TRBV7-9 and TRBJ1-2; D not certain. This CDR3 comprises 13 residues. V lost 3 bases and J 6 bases, leaving 11 bases between the germline ends. Germline CDR1 reads SEHNR; CDR2 reads FQNEAQ (reference sequence). CDR3 bases: TGTGCCAGCAGCTTTTCTGCGGTAAATGGCTACACCTTC. This codes for CASSFSAVNGYTF.

This chain links TRBV5-6 with TRBJ1-6; perhaps TRBD1 as D (5 bases). Germline CDR1 is SGHDT and CDR2 is YYEEEE. The CDR3 sequence is 12 residues long. V lost 4 bases and J lost 13, with 12 bases in between. The CDR3 spells CASSMGGEPLHF. CDR3 nucleotides: TGTGCCAGCAGCATGGGGGGGGAGCCCCTCCACTTT.

The chain combines TRBV15 with TRBJ1-4, with 7 bases aligning to TRBD1. The CDR3 loop spans 15 amino acids. In germline, CDR1 is LNHNV, CDR2 YYDKDF (reference sequence). V shed 5 bases and J 5 bases; nucleotides not matched to a gene: 8. CDR3 in DNA: TGTGCCACCAGCCGCACAGGGGATCTAAATGAAAAACTGTTTTTT. Amino acid sequence: CATSRTGDLNEKLFF. The entire variable domain, with the rest obtained from reference TRBV15 and TRBJ1-4, is as follows: DAMVIQNPRYQVTQFGKPVTLSCSQTLNHNVMYWYQQKSSQAPKLLFHYYDKDFNNEADTPDNFQSRRPNTSFCFLDIRSPGLGDTAMYLCATSRTGDLNEKLFFGSGTQLSVL.

V and J are TRBV4-1 and TRBJ1-4, with no clear D. Trimming cost V 0 bases and J 7 bases, with 24 bases left between them. Germline CDR1 is MGHRA and CDR2 is YSYEKL. This CDR3 spans 19 amino acids. The CDR3 reads CASSQDAALYEGMGEKLFF. The CDR3 DNA reads TGCGCCAGCAGCCAAGATGCCGCTCTCTATGAGGGTATGGGTGAAAAACTGTTTTTT.

The chain is built from TRBV5-1 and TRBJ2-2; D possibly corresponds to TRBD1 (5 bases). This CDR3 has 15 amino acids. Per germline, CDR1 SGHRS and CDR2 YFSETQ. With 4 bases removed from V and 2 bases from J, the gap between germline ends came to 12 bases. The CDR3 region has the DNA TGCGCCAGCAGCCCAACGACAGCTAACACCGGGGAGCTGTTTTTT. This translates into CASSPTTANTGELFF.

The chain carries TRBV6-5 and TRBJ1-6; D might be TRBD1 (5 bases). Germline CDR1 MNHEY, CDR2 SVGAGI. Trimming cost V 3 bases and J 0 bases, with 9 bases left between them. The CDR3 covers 16 residues. The CDR3 region has the DNA TGTGCCAGCAGTTATGGGGGGGGCTCCTATAATTCACCCCTCCACTTT. It codes for CASSYGGGSYNSPLHF.

The V gene is TRBV18, the J gene TRBJ1-2, with D hard to call. From germline, CDR1 is KGHSH and CDR2 LQKENI. This CDR3 spans 14 amino acids. Deletions cut 6 bases from V and 0 bases from J, with 11 bases between. CDR3 DNA sequence: TGTGCCAGCTCCGCCCAGGCCCCTAACTATGGCTACACCTTC. Its translation is CASSAQAPNYGYTF.

There are a few counts of this clone. The rearrangement joins TRBV30 to TRBJ2-4; tentative D call: TRBD2 (8 bases). Trimming took off 6 bases at V and 8 bases at J, with 20 bases between the two ends. The CDR3 length is 14 residues. CDR1 and CDR2 from the germline V gene are GTSNPN and SVGIG (reference sequence). Here the CDR3 DNA reads TGTGCCTGCAGGGGGAGCCGGGGGGGTGACATTCAGTACTTC. Amino acid sequence: CACRGSRGGDIQYF.

The V and J genes are TRBV4-1 and TRBJ1-1; unclear D gene. V lost 1 base, J lost 0 bases, and 6 bases lay in between. The length of the CDR3 is 14 residues. The germline gives CDR1 MGHRA, CDR2 YSYEKL. This CDR3 reads CASSQGLMNTEAFF. CDR3 DNA sequence: TGCGCCAGCAGCCAAGGGCTCATGAACACTGAAGCTTTCTTT.